The 26 T cell receptor beta chains in this list originate from one sample, sequenced in a study of T cell changes during pregnancy in multiple sclerosis. Using immunoSEQ multiplex PCR, the repertoire was profiled, and TCRdb retains in-frame clones only, with some absent. The data contain about 100,000 clones, roughly 90% of them singletons. The sample consisted of peripheral blood, taken after pregnancy. Source of these receptors: a female donor with multiple sclerosis, enrolled in a pregnancy study.

This chain links TRBV18 with TRBJ1-1; D might be TRBD1 (5 bases). This CDR3 contains 15 residues. CDR1 is KGHSH, CDR2 LQKENI, per germline. Deletions cut 4 bases from V and 5 bases from J, with 17 bases between. CDR3 amino acids: CASSRGVQGGTEAFF. Written as DNA, the CDR3 is TGTGCCAGCTCACGTGGTGTGCAGGGCGGAACTGAAGCTTTCTTT.

This clone was picked up a small number of times. V is TRBV7-8 and J is TRBJ2-7, with TRBD1 identical over 10 bases. The V and J ends lost 1 base and 1 base, in that order; junction bases with no gene match: 4. The germline V gene encodes CDR1 SGHVS and CDR2 FQNEAQ. The CDR3 covers 16 residues. In DNA form, the CDR3 reads TGTGCCAGCAGCTTAGTCTCGGGACAGGGGTCCTACGAGCAGTACTTC. This translates into CASSLVSGQGSYEQYF. The variable domain in full, with the rest retrieved from reference TRBV7-8 and TRBJ2-7, is GAGVSQSPRYKVAKRGQDVALRCDPISGHVSLFWYQQALGQGPEFLTYFQNEAQLDKSGLPSDRFFAERPEGSVSTLKIQRTQQEDSAVYLCASSLVSGQGSYEQYFGPGTRLTVT.

The chain is built from TRBV2 and TRBJ2-2, with 11 positions matching TRBD1. The CDR3 loop spans 16 amino acids. J lost 3 bases, V lost 7 bases, and 7 bases had no gene match. The V gene's germline CDR1 is SNHLY and CDR2 FYNNEI. CDR3 in amino acids: CASTLGQGAYTGELFF. The CDR3 region has the DNA TGTGCCAGCACCCTAGGACAGGGGGCATACACCGGGGAGCTGTTTTTT.

The V and J genes are TRBV5-1 and TRBJ2-2, with 8 bases that match TRBD2. This CDR3 is 16 amino acids long. Trimming cost V 4 bases and J 1 base; bases outside gene matches: 6. Germline assignment: CDR1 SGHRS and CDR2 YFSETQ. CDR3 in amino acids: CASSLWTSLNTGELFF. CDR3 coding DNA: TGCGCCAGCAGCCTATGGACTAGCCTGAACACCGGGGAGCTGTTTTTT.

The gene calls are TRBV28 and TRBJ2-7, with D possibly matching TRBD1 (6 bases). The V and J ends lost 10 bases and 2 bases respectively, with 12 bases between them. Germline loops: CDR1 MDHEN, CDR2 SYDVKM. This CDR3 contains 12 residues. The CDR3: CATTGTTYEQYF. The CDR3 nucleotides are TGTGCCACCACAGGGACAACCTACGAGCAGTACTTC.

This clone was seen just once. The chain combines TRBV5-1 with TRBJ1-4; TRBD1 matches 7 bases. Per germline, CDR1 SGHRS and CDR2 YFSETQ. CDR3 length: 16 amino acids. J lost 0 bases, V lost 4 bases, and 6 bases had no gene match. CDR3 in DNA: TGCGCCAGCAGCCTCGACAGGGTTGCAACTAATGAAAAACTGTTTTTT. Translation: CASSLDRVATNEKLFF.

V gene TRBV2 combines with J gene TRBJ2-1; no clear D gene. The CDR3 consists of 17 residues. The germline CDR1 and CDR2 sequences are SNHLY and FYNNEI. Trimming took off 2 bases at V and 2 bases at J, with 16 bases between the two ends. The CDR3 DNA reads TGTGCCAGCAGTGAAAGAGGCCCGCATACGGCCTACAATGAGCAGTTCTTC. Encoded protein: CASSERGPHTAYNEQFF.

The J gene is TRBJ1-6, the V gene TRBV6-5; possibly TRBD1 for D (6 bases). Between the trimmed V and J ends, which lost 6 bases and 7 bases, there was a span of 16 bases. The CDR3 contains 15 residues. The germline V gene has CDR1 MNHEY and CDR2 SVGAGI. CDR3 bases: TGTGCCAGCAGGGGGGCCGAGGGCCTCAATTCACCCCTCCACTTT. The encoded protein is CASRGAEGLNSPLHF.

This chain uses TRBV11-2 with TRBJ2-7; D ambiguous. In germline, CDR1 is SGHAT, CDR2 FQNNGV. The CDR3 length is 14 residues. Trimming stripped 3 bases from V and 0 bases from J, with 9 bases between. CDR3 DNA sequence: TGTGCCAGCAGCTTGAGCCCCTTCTCCTACGAGCAGTACTTC. It specifies CASSLSPFSYEQYF.

The V and J genes are TRBV7-9 and TRBJ2-7, with 11 bases aligning to TRBD2. The J segment lost 1 base and the V segment lost 5 bases, leaving 4 bases of the junction unmatched. Germline CDR1 and CDR2: SEHNR and FQNEAQ (reference sequence). CDR3 length: 15 amino acids. Written as DNA, the CDR3 is TGTGCCAGCAGCACCGGGACTAGCGGTTCCTACGAGCAGTACTTC. Translating it yields CASSTGTSGSYEQYF.

The chain couples TRBV30 to TRBJ1-5; no clear D. V was cut by 1 base and J by 0 bases, with 7 bases left in between. CDR1 is GTSNPN, CDR2 SVGIG, per germline (reference sequence). The CDR3 has 14 amino acids. CDR3 protein: CAWSAHTSNQPQHF. The CDR3 bases are TGTGCCTGGAGTGCCCACACTAGCAATCAGCCCCAGCATTTT.

V gene TRBV7-3 combines with J gene TRBJ1-5; TRBD1 matches 7 bases. The CDR3 sequence is 19 residues long. CDR1 is SGHTA and CDR2 is FQGTGA in the germline V gene. The V and J ends lost 5 bases and 0 bases, in that order; junction bases with no gene match: 16. The CDR3 sequence is CASSPPGDRPFYSNQPQHF. The CDR3 DNA reads TGTGCCAGCAGCCCCCCGGGGGACAGACCATTCTATAGCAATCAGCCCCAGCATTTT. Full variable domain (remainder filled in from reference TRBV7-3 and TRBJ1-5): GAGVSQTPSNKVTEKGKYVELRCDPISGHTALYWYRQSLGQGPEFLIYFQGTGAADDSGLPNDRFFAVRPEGSVSTLKIQRTERGDSAVYLCASSPPGDRPFYSNQPQHFGDGTRLSIL.

The chain employs TRBV5-1 and TRBJ2-3, with 8 nucleotides matching TRBD2. CDR1 SGHRS and CDR2 YFSETQ come from the germline V gene. Trimming took 1 base from V and 1 from J; bases not matched to a gene: 2. This CDR3 comprises 15 residues. Here the CDR3 reads CASSLRGGGTDTQYF. The CDR3 DNA sequence: TGCGCCAGCAGCTTGCGGGGGGGAGGCACAGATACGCAGTATTTT. Supplemented by reference TRBV5-1 and TRBJ2-3, the full variable domain reads KAGVTQTPRYLIKTRGQQVTLSCSPISGHRSVSWYQQTPGQGLQFLFEYFSETQRNKGNFPGRFSGRQFSNSRSEMNVSTLELGDSALYLCASSLRGGGTDTQYFGPGTRLTVL.

J is TRBJ2-1 and V is TRBV5-4, with TRBD2 matching 13 bases. V was clipped by 2 bases and J by 0 bases; unmatched bases: 11. CDR1 is SGHNT, CDR2 YYREEE, per germline (reference sequence). The CDR3 covers 20 residues. The CDR3 DNA sequence: TGTGCCAGCAGCTTCCGGACTAGCGGGAGCCCCTTTAGCTCCTACAATGAGCAGTTCTTC. Its protein is CASSFRTSGSPFSSYNEQFF.

The V gene is TRBV28, the J gene TRBJ2-3; 7 positions match TRBD2. V lost 2 bases, J lost 7 bases, and 3 bases stayed unmatched. The CDR3 length is 13 residues. Germline CDR1 reads MDHEN; CDR2 reads SYDVKM. CDR3 protein: CASSLGGLHTQYF. CDR3 nucleotides: TGTGCCAGCAGTTTAGGGGGACTACATACGCAGTATTTT.

The chain employs TRBV7-2 and TRBJ2-7, with TRBD2 identical over 7 bases. Unmatched junction bases numbered 10, after V lost 1 base and J lost 7 bases. Germline CDR1 is SGHTA and CDR2 is FQGNSA. The CDR3 runs 15 residues. The CDR3 sequence: CASSLVTSSRGEQYF. CDR3 sequence (DNA): TGTGCCAGCAGCTTAGTGACTAGCTCTCGGGGGGAGCAGTACTTC.

This chain uses TRBV11-3 with TRBJ2-5, with TRBD2 matching over 16 bases. CDR3 length: 18 residues. V was pared by 4 bases and J by 4 bases, with 9 bases of the junction left unmatched. Germline CDR1 is SGHNT and CDR2 is YENEEA. CDR3 DNA sequence: TGTGCCAGCAGCTCTCCTTGGGGACTAGCGGGGGGGCGAGAGACCCAGTACTTC. It yields the protein CASSSPWGLAGGRETQYF.

The chain employs TRBV27 and TRBJ1-1; TRBD1 matches at 7 bases. V was clipped by 0 bases and J by 2 bases; unmatched bases: 3. This CDR3 is built from 15 residues. Germline assignment: CDR1 MNHEY and CDR2 SMNVEV (reference sequence). In DNA form, the CDR3 reads TGTGCCAGCAGTTTATCTCCAGGGGGTAACACTGAAGCTTTCTTT. This sequence encodes CASSLSPGGNTEAFF.

The genes are TRBV5-6 and TRBJ1-1; D unclear. CDR3 length: 12 residues. CDR1 is SGHDT, CDR2 YYEEEE, per germline. Trimming stripped 2 bases from V and 11 bases from J, with 13 bases between. The chain's CDR3 is CASSLGGSWAFF. In nucleotides, the CDR3 is TGTGCCAGCAGCTTAGGCGGGTCCTGGGCTTTCTTT.

This sequence joins TRBV10-3 and TRBJ2-7, with TRBD2 as a possible D gene (7 bases). The CDR3 runs to 14 residues. Trimming pared 9 bases from V and 7 bases from J, leaving 22 bases between. CDR1 and CDR2 (germline): ENHRY, SYGVKD. CDR3 loop: CAMGLGGVRGEQYF. Here the CDR3 DNA reads TGTGCCATGGGGCTAGGGGGGGTGCGGGGAGAGCAGTACTTC.

The chain employs TRBV5-1 and TRBJ1-1; TRBD1 matches at 9 bases. The V gene's germline CDR1 is SGHRS and CDR2 YFSETQ. The CDR3 is 14 residues long. V lost 8 bases to trimming and J lost 3 bases; unmatched junction nucleotides: 8. CDR3 coding DNA: TGCGCCAGTACACAGGGGGCGGCCGACACTGAAGCTTTCTTT. Its protein product is CASTQGAADTEAFF.

This chain uses TRBV5-4 with TRBJ2-2, with 7 bases identical to TRBD2. After removal of 4 bases from V and 1 base from J, the junction contained 7 bases not matched to a gene. The CDR3 covers 16 residues. The germline CDR1 and CDR2 sequences are SGHNT and YYREEE (reference sequence). As DNA, the CDR3 is TGTGCCAGCAGCCGTGGGAGGGGCGGGAACACCGGGGAGCTGTTTTTT. It encodes CASSRGRGGNTGELFF.

This chain connects TRBV9 to TRBJ2-3; 9 nucleotides line up with TRBD2. Germline lookup yields CDR1 SGDLS and CDR2 YYNGEE. Germline trimming cut 3 bases from V and 1 base from J; bases unmatched to any gene: 6. There are 16 residues in the CDR3. The CDR3: CASSAGSGRRTDTQYF. CDR3 nucleotides: TGTGCCAGCAGCGCAGGTAGCGGGAGACGCACAGATACGCAGTATTTT.

The chain couples TRBV15 to TRBJ2-1; 8 positions match TRBD2. This CDR3 is built from 15 residues. Trimming cost V 1 base and J 4 bases; bases outside gene matches: 3. Germline-derived CDR1 and CDR2 are LNHNV and YYDKDF (reference sequence). The DNA of the CDR3 is TGTGCCACCAGCAGAGCGGTAGCGGGGTACAATGAGCAGTTCTTC. As protein: CATSRAVAGYNEQFF.

The chain employs TRBV5-1 and TRBJ2-7, with 7 bases aligning to TRBD1. The CDR3 extends over 16 amino acids. Germline V CDR1 and CDR2: SGHRS, YFSETQ. V lost 1 base and J lost 5; bases outside the gene matches: 12. The CDR3 loop is CASSLSASRQGNEQYF. The CDR3 nucleotides read TGCGCCAGCAGCTTGTCTGCGTCGAGACAGGGCAACGAGCAGTACTTC. The full variable domain, with the rest looked up from reference TRBV5-1 and TRBJ2-7, is KAGVTQTPRYLIKTRGQQVTLSCSPISGHRSVSWYQQTPGQGLQFLFEYFSETQRNKGNFPGRFSGRQFSNSRSEMNVSTLELGDSALYLCASSLSASRQGNEQYFGPGTRLTVT.

Written as DNA, the CDR3 is TGTGCCAGCAGTATGGACAGGACGGCCACTGAAGCTTTCTTT. It specifies CASSMDRTATEAFF. This chain joins TRBV2 and TRBJ1-1, with 7 bases that match TRBD1. The CDR3 sequence is 14 residues long. With 5 bases clipped from V and 4 bases from J, the junction kept 7 bases outside the gene matches. Germline CDR1 and CDR2: SNHLY and FYNNEI.